This section outlines one T cell receptor (beta chain) sequence together with its context. The antigen remains undetermined. This sample is part of a study of T cells in Graves' hyperthyroidism and ophthalmopathy. Overall study findings and caveats: Ophthalmopathy, as predicted by the model, came a median 6.5 months after the prediction.

What was amplified from RNA transcripts were TCR beta CDR3 regions. In the first-round RT-PCR of the TCR CDR3, the HTBI primer set was used. TCRdb re-called the multiplex PCR reads with MiXCR, one entry per CDR3 protein. This table has about 660,000 distinct CDR3 sequences, just under 45% appearing once. With 3 bases removed from V and 5 bases from J, the gap between germline ends came to 10 bases. CDR3 size: 13 residues. The germline gives CDR1 LNHDA, CDR2 SQIVND (reference sequence). The chain is built from TRBV19 and TRBJ1-1, with D perhaps TRBD1 (5 bases). Sequencing was carried out using peripheral blood or thyroid tissue (not recorded which). This clonotype was obtained from an adult man with Graves' disease, either hyperthyroidism or ophthalmopathy (not recorded which). The CDR3 region is CASSIPGRTEAFF. CDR3 sequence (DNA): TGTGCCAGTAGTATCCCAGGGAGAACTGAAGCTTTCTTT.